Following are 20 T cell receptor beta chains from one sample sequenced in a study of shared clonotypes between healthy human individuals. Clones were read by immunoSEQ multiplex PCR, and TCRdb kept only the in-frame ones, dropping some. The table lists around 1.1 million clones, around 77% of them singletons. Sequencing input: memory CD4+ T cells from PBMCs. Specified subset: CD45RA-negative fraction. These receptors were collected from a man younger than 35 in good health. Some clones in this sample may be carry-over from other donors' samples.

Many counts were recorded for this clone. The gene calls are TRBV21-1 and TRBJ1-1. TRBV21-1 is designated a pseudogene. The CDR3 consists of 14 residues. CDR3 residues: CASTERGVNTEAFF. As DNA, the CDR3 is TGTGCCAGCACCGAGCGGGGGGTGAACACTGAAGCTTTCTTT.

The chain links TRBV25-1 to TRBJ2-2; maybe TRBD2 (5 bases). Germline lookup yields CDR1 MGHDK and CDR2 SYGVNS. Trimming removed 3 bases from V and 5 bases from J, with 16 bases in between. The length of the CDR3 is 16 residues. CDR3 loop: CASSDPEGVLTGELFF. CDR3 bases: TGTGCCAGCAGTGACCCCGAGGGCGTCCTAACCGGGGAGCTGTTTTTT.

The gene calls are TRBV2 and TRBJ2-2; unclear D gene. With 2 bases removed from V and 6 bases from J, the gap between germline ends came to 16 bases. This CDR3 is built from 16 residues. Germline CDR1 SNHLY, CDR2 FYNNEI. The CDR3 nucleotides read TGTGCCAGCAGTGAAATCCGGACCCACTCACCCGGGGAGCTGTTTTTT. Protein sequence: CASSEIRTHSPGELFF.

As for this clone: A much larger clonotype is one base distant, so this may be a read error. The same CDR3 arises from other DNA sequences in this sample as well. The genes are TRBV18 and TRBJ1-1; the D gene is possibly TRBD1 (5 bases). There are 15 residues in the CDR3. V shed 1 base and J shed 3 bases, with 12 bases lying between them. Germline V CDR1 and CDR2: KGHSH, LQKENI. The DNA of the CDR3 is TGTGCCAGCTCACCACGCGGGGACGGTTACACTGAAGCTTTCTTT. Its translation: CASSPRGDGYTEAFF.

CDR3 loop: CAWSVRGAGEQYF. DNA of the CDR3: TGTGCCTGGAGTGTACGTGGGGCCGGGGAGCAGTACTTC. V usage is TRBV30 and J usage is TRBJ2-7, with D tentatively TRBD1 (5 bases). The CDR3 totals 13 residues. Looked up from germline, CDR1 is GTSNPN and CDR2 is SVGIG (reference sequence). V was pared by 0 bases and J by 7 bases, with 13 bases between.

This rearrangement joins TRBV30 to TRBJ1-3; D remains ambiguous. The CDR3 length is 13 residues. V lost 5 bases and J lost 2, with 10 bases in between. Germline lookup yields CDR1 GTSNPN and CDR2 SVGIG (reference sequence). The CDR3 is CAWGRGAGNTIYF. The CDR3 DNA reads TGTGCCTGGGGAAGAGGCGCTGGAAACACCATATATTTT.

The V call is TRBV11-2, the J call TRBJ2-1; 8 bases line up with TRBD2. The CDR3 is 15 residues long. CDR1 is SGHAT and CDR2 is FQNNGV in the germline V gene. Unmatched junction bases numbered 8, after V lost 3 bases and J lost 7 bases. CDR3 sequence: CASSFFRTSGNEQFF. Here the CDR3 DNA reads TGTGCCAGCAGCTTTTTTCGAACTAGCGGTAATGAGCAGTTCTTC.

V usage is TRBV15 and J usage is TRBJ1-1; 7 bases align to TRBD1. CDR3 length: 14 amino acids. The germline V gene encodes CDR1 LNHNV and CDR2 YYDKDF (reference sequence). With V trimmed by 4 bases and J by 5 bases, 7 bases remained unmatched. The CDR3 is CATSTPQGITEAFF. The CDR3 bases are TGTGCCACCAGCACACCACAGGGGATAACTGAAGCTTTCTTT.

This clone was seen at least ten times. This sequence joins TRBV5-1 and TRBJ2-2; D possibly corresponds to TRBD2 (5 bases). The germline CDR1 and CDR2 sequences are SGHRS and YFSETQ. CDR3 length: 12 amino acids. Trimming shortened V by 6 bases and J by 3 bases, and 6 bases separated the two germline ends. DNA for the CDR3: TGCGCCAGCAAGGAGGACACCGGGGAGCTGTTTTTT. It specifies CASKEDTGELFF.

V gene TRBV28 combines with J gene TRBJ2-1; 9 positions match TRBD2. Germline assignment: CDR1 MDHEN and CDR2 SYDVKM. The ends lost 6 bases at V and 9 bases at J; junction bases unmatched: 15. This CDR3 has 16 residues. DNA for the CDR3: TGTGCCAGCAGGAGGAACGAGGCTAGCGGGAACGGTGAGCAGTTCTTC. Amino acid sequence: CASRRNEASGNGEQFF.

This chain uses TRBV6-1 with TRBJ2-5; 7 bases agree with TRBD1. V gave up 6 bases and J gave up 2 bases; unmatched junction bases: 6. Germline CDR1 reads MNHNS; CDR2 reads SASEGT. CDR3 length equals 14 residues. In DNA, the CDR3 is TGTGCCAGCAGCAAAGGGACAGTACAAGAGACCCAGTACTTC. It specifies CASSKGTVQETQYF.

This clone has just a few counts. The V gene is TRBV28, the J gene TRBJ2-3, with 13 bases lining up with TRBD2. CDR1 and CDR2 (germline): MDHEN, SYDVKM. The CDR3 has 17 residues. V lost 9 bases to trimming and J lost 4 bases; unmatched junction nucleotides: 13. In nucleotides, the CDR3 is TGTGCCAGTGTTACTAGCGGGAGGGCCTTGGGATCAGATACGCAGTATTTT. Amino acid sequence: CASVTSGRALGSDTQYF.

The chain is built from TRBV11-1 and TRBJ1-1; no clear D gene. Trimming stripped 3 bases from V and 1 base from J, with 9 bases between. CDR3 length: 14 residues. Germline lookup yields CDR1 SGHAT and CDR2 FQDESV (reference sequence). CDR3 in DNA: TGTGCCAGCAGCTTCCGGCCACCGAACACTGAAGCTTTCTTT. Amino acid sequence: CASSFRPPNTEAFF.

Only one count was recorded for this clone. The chain employs TRBV5-4 and TRBJ2-5; D unclear. The CDR3 runs to 14 residues. V lost 0 bases and J 1 base, leaving 7 bases between the germline ends. In germline, CDR1 is SGHNT, CDR2 YYREEE (reference sequence). In nucleotides, the CDR3 is TGTGCCAGCAGCTTGGGCCGGATCCAAGAGACCCAGTACTTC. Translating gives CASSLGRIQETQYF.

The rearrangement links TRBV19 to TRBJ2-7; TRBD2 agrees at 13 bases. After removal of 1 base from V and 6 bases from J, the junction contained 12 bases not matched to a gene. The V gene's germline CDR1 is LNHDA and CDR2 SQIVND (reference sequence). This CDR3 contains 18 residues. The CDR3 nucleotides read TGTGCCAGTAGTATAGTTGGTCGGGGACTAGCGGGGAAGGCCGAGCAGTACTTC. As protein: CASSIVGRGLAGKAEQYF.

This clone was detected only a few times. The rearrangement uses TRBV4-1 and TRBJ1-5, with 10 bases fitting TRBD1. This CDR3 has 17 amino acids. V was clipped by 0 bases and J by 4 bases; unmatched bases: 6. The germline V gene encodes CDR1 MGHRA and CDR2 YSYEKL. The CDR3, as DNA: TGCGCCAGCAGCCAAGAAGAGACAGGGGGCCGGAATCAGCCCCAGCATTTT. It is translated as CASSQEETGGRNQPQHF.

This sequence joins TRBV7-9 and TRBJ2-5; 12 bases fit TRBD1. Germline assignment: CDR1 SEHNR and CDR2 FQNEAQ (reference sequence). Trimming removed 7 bases from V and 4 bases from J; junction bases left unmatched: 16. The CDR3 runs to 18 residues. DNA of the CDR3: TGTGCCAGCAATACAGCCCCTGGGGGGACAGGGGGCTCAGAGACCCAGTACTTC. Translating it yields CASNTAPGGTGGSETQYF.

The chain employs TRBV27 and TRBJ2-1; D gene unclear. Germline lookup yields CDR1 MNHEY and CDR2 SMNVEV (reference sequence). V shed 3 bases and J shed 4 bases, with 7 bases lying between them. The length of the CDR3 is 13 residues. CDR3 sequence (DNA): TGTGCCAGCAGTTTGAACTTATACAATGAGCAGTTCTTC. Residues: CASSLNLYNEQFF.

A remark on this clone: Other DNA sequences in this specimen translate into the identical CDR3. The chain uses TRBV5-1 and TRBJ2-5; weak D call: TRBD2 (5 bases). With 0 bases removed from V and 5 bases from J, the gap between germline ends came to 11 bases. There are 14 residues in the CDR3. Germline assignment: CDR1 SGHRS and CDR2 YFSETQ. The CDR3 here is CASSLGQAGETQYF. The CDR3 bases are TGCGCCAGCAGCTTGGGCCAGGCGGGTGAGACCCAGTACTTC.

This clone was counted a single time. The V call is TRBV2, the J call TRBJ1-1, with 7 bases fitting TRBD1. V lost 8 bases and J lost 3; bases outside the gene matches: 9. Germline lookup yields CDR1 SNHLY and CDR2 FYNNEI. CDR3 length: 14 residues. CDR3 amino acids: CASQKQGSDTEAFF. The CDR3 region has the DNA TGTGCCAGCCAGAAACAGGGGTCGGACACTGAAGCTTTCTTT.